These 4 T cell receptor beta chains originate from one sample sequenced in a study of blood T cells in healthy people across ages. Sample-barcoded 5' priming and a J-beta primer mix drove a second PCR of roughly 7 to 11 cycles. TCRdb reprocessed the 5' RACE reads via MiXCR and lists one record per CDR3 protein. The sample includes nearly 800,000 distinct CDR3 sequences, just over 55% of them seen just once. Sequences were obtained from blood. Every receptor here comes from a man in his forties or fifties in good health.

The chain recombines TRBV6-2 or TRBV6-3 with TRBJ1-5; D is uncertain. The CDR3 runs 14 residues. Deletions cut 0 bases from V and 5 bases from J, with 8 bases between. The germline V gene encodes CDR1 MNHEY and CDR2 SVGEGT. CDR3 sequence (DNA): TGTGCCAGCAGTTACTCGTCCGAGTATCAGCCCCAGCATTTT. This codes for CASSYSSEYQPQHF.

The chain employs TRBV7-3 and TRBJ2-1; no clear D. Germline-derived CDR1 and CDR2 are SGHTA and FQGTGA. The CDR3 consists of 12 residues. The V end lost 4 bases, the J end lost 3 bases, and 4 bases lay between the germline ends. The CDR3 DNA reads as TGTGCCAGCAGCTCGCACTACAATGAGCAGTTCTTC. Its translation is CASSSHYNEQFF.

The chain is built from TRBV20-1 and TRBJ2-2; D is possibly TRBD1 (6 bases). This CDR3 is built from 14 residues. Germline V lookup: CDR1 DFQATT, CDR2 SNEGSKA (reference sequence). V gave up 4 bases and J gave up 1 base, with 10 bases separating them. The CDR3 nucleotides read TGCAGTGCTAAGAAGACAGGGAACACCGGGGAGCTGTTTTTT. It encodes CSAKKTGNTGELFF.

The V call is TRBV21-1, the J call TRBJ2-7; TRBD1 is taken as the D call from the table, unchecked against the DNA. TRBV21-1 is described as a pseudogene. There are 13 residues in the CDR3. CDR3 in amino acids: CASTISPLYEQYF. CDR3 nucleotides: TGTGCCAGCACCATAAGCCCCCTATACGAGCAGTACTTC.